The sequence of this T cell receptor (beta chain) was determined in a study of neurological immune-mediated disorders. Study-wide background: Secondary progressive cases numbered 3 among the roughly 34 multiple sclerosis patients, while the other 31 were relapsing-remitting. Study-level findings and limits: Phylogenetic grouping assigned the repertoires of 18 of 34 multiple sclerosis patients to a single cluster of related CDR3 sequences. This cluster may be a repertoire-level signature.

This clonotype was observed many times. Its target is unknown. The study built unsorted libraries from 2 million PBMCs kept at -80 C. It was by 5'RACE with 10-nucleotide random UMIs that the cDNA was made. TCRdb called the 5' RACE reads again in MiXCR, with one record for every CDR3 protein. The sample has roughly 47,000 distinct CDR3 sequences; 4.5% are singletons. This CDR3 is 13 amino acids long. The germline V and J ends were trimmed by 0 bases and 6 bases, with 10 bases remaining between them. CDR1 and CDR2 from the germline V gene are GTSNPN and SVGIG (reference sequence). The source material was PBMCs. The genes are TRBV30 and TRBJ2-3; maybe TRBD1 (6 bases). The origin of this receptor is a woman in her fifties or sixties with multiple sclerosis. The CDR3: CAWSVQGRDTQYF. CDR3 bases: TGTGCCTGGAGTGTACAGGGCCGCGATACGCAGTATTTT.